This T cell receptor beta chain was sequenced for a study of T cells after yellow fever vaccination. At the level of the study: SMART-Seq v4 Ultra Low Input prepared the low-cell-number fractions.

This clonotype was counted many times. Antigen unknown. The CDR3 loop spans 17 amino acids. V lost 0 bases to trimming and J lost 4 bases, with 15 bases between them. Germline V gene sequence: CDR1 MGHRA, CDR2 YSYEKL. The authors made TCR cDNA by 5'RACE template switching, adding a universal primer site and UMIs. TCRdb reanalysed the 5' RACE reads using MiXCR and keeps one entry per CDR3 protein. In the table there are about 58,000 distinct CDR3 sequences, approximately 6.9% of which are singletons. General observations from the study: Reappearance after the booster was observed for most primary-vaccination clones (about 95% CD4, over 75% CD8). Overall, a small share of clonotypes was seen in both CD4 and CD8 compartments.

The material sequenced was CD8+ T cells sorted from PBMCs, taken on the day of the first yellow fever vaccination. This TCR was sampled from a man aged 18 to 29 who received the YFV17D yellow fever vaccine. The J gene is TRBJ2-2, the V gene TRBV4-1; D is perhaps TRBD1 or TRBD2 (5 bases each). Written as DNA, the CDR3 is TGCGCCAGCAGCCAAGAAAAGCGCAGGGACGTCACCGGGGAGCTGTTTTTT. Its translation is CASSQEKRRDVTGELFF.